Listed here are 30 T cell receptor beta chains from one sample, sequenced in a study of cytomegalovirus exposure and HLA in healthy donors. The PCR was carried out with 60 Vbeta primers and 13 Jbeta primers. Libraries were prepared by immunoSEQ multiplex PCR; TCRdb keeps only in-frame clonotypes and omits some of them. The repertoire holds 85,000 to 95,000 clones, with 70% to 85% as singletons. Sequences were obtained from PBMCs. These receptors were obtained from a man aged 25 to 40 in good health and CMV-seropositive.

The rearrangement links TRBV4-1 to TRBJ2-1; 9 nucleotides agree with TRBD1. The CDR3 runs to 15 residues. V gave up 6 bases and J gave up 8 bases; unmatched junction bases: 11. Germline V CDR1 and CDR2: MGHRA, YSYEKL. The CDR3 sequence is CASRLRQGEADEQFF. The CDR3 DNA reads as TGCGCCAGCAGGCTTAGACAGGGGGAGGCCGATGAGCAGTTCTTC.

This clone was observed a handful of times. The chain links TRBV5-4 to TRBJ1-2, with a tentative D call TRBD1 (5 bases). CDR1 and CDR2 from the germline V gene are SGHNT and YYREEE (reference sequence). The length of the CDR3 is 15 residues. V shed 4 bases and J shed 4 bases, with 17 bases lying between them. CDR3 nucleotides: TGTGCCAGCAGCCGAATATCAGGGAAGGGCTATGGCTACACCTTC. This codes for CASSRISGKGYGYTF.

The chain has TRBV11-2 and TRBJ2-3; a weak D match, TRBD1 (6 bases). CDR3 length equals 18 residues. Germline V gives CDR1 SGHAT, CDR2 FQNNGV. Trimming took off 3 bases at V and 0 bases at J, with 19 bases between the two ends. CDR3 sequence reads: CASSFRDKGPPSTDTQYF. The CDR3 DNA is TGTGCCAGCAGCTTCCGGGACAAAGGACCCCCGAGCACAGATACGCAGTATTTT.

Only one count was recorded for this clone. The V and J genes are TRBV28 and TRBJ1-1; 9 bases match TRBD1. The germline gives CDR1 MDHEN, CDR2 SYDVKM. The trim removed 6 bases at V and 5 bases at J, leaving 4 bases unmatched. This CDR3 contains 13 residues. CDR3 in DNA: TGTGCCAGCAGACGGGACAGGGTGACTGAAGCTTTCTTT. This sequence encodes CASRRDRVTEAFF.

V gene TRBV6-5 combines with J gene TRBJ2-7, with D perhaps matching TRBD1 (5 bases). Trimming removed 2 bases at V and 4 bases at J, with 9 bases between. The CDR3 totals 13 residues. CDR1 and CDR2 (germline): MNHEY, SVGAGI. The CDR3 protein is CASSYADRYEQYF. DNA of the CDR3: TGTGCCAGCAGTTACGCCGACAGATACGAGCAGTACTTC.

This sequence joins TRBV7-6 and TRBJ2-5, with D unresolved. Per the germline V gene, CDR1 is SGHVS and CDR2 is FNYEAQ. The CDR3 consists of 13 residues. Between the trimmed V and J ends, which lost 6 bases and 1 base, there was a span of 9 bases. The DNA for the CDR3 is TGTGCCAGCAGGAGGCCGGGCCAAGAGACCCAGTACTTC. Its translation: CASRRPGQETQYF.

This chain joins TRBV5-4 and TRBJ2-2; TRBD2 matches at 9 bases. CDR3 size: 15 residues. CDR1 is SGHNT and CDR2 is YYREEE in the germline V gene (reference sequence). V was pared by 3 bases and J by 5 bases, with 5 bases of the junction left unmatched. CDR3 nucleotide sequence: TGTGCCAGCAGCTCTCTGGCGGGAGGGACCGGGGAGCTGTTTTTT. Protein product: CASSSLAGGTGELFF. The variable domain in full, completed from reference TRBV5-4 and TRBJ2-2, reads ETGVTQSPTHLIKTRGQQVTLRCSSQSGHNTVSWYQQALGQGPQFIFQYYREEENGRGNFPPRFSGLQFPNYSSELNVNALELDDSALYLCASSSLAGGTGELFFGEGSRLTVL.

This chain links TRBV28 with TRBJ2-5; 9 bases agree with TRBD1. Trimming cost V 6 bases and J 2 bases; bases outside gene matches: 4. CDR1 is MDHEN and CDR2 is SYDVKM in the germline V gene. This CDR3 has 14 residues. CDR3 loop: CASSHRGRQETQYF. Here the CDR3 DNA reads TGTGCCAGCAGCCACAGGGGGCGTCAAGAGACCCAGTACTTC.

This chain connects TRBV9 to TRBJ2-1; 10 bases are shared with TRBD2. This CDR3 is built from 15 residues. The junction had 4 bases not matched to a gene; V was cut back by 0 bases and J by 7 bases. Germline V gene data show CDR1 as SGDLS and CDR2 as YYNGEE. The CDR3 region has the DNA TGTGCCAGCAGCGTAGGTAGCGGGGGGTCTAATGAGCAGTTCTTC. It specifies CASSVGSGGSNEQFF.

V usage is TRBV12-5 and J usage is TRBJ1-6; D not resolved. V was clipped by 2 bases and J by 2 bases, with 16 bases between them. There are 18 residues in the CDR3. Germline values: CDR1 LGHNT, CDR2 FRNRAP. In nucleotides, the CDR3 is TGTGCTAGTGGTTTGACCGACAACCAGCTTGCCTATAATTCACCCCTCCACTTT. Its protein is CASGLTDNQLAYNSPLHF.

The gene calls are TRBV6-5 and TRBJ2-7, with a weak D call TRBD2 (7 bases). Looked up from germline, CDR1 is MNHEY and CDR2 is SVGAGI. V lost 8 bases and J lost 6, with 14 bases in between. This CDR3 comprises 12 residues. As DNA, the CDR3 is TGTGCCAGCGGGGAGGGGGGGCCCGAGCAGTACTTC. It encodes CASGEGGPEQYF.

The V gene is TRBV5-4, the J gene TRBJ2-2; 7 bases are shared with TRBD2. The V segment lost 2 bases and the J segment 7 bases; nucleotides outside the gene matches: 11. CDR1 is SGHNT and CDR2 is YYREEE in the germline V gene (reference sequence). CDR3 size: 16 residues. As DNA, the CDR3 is TGTGCCAGCAGCTTAGTTGGGCGGGAGCTTGTCGGGGAGCTGTTTTTT. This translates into CASSLVGRELVGELFF. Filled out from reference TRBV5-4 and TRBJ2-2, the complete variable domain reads ETGVTQSPTHLIKTRGQQVTLRCSSQSGHNTVSWYQQALGQGPQFIFQYYREEENGRGNFPPRFSGLQFPNYSSELNVNALELDDSALYLCASSLVGRELVGELFFGEGSRLTVL.

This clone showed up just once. The CDR3 region has the DNA TGTGCCAGTAGTATTTCAATCGGGACAGGGGGAAATGGCTACACCTTC. Protein: CASSISIGTGGNGYTF. The chain is built from TRBV19 and TRBJ1-2, with 11 bases fitting TRBD1. V dropped 3 bases and J dropped 6; count of bases not matched to a gene: 9. The germline V gene encodes CDR1 LNHDA and CDR2 SQIVND (reference sequence). The CDR3 covers 16 residues.

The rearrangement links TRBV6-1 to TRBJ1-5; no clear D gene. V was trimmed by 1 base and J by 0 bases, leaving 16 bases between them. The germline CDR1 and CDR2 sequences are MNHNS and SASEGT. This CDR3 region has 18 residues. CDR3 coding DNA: TGTGCCAGCAGTGAAGTCCCTTCTATCTTTAATAGCAATCAGCCCCAGCATTTT. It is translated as CASSEVPSIFNSNQPQHF.

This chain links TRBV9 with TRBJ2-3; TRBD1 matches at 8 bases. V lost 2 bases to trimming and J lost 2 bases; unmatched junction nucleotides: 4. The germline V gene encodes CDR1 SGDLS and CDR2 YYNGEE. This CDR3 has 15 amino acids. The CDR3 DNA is TGTGCCAGCAGCGTTCGGACAGGGCACACAGATACGCAGTATTTT. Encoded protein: CASSVRTGHTDTQYF.

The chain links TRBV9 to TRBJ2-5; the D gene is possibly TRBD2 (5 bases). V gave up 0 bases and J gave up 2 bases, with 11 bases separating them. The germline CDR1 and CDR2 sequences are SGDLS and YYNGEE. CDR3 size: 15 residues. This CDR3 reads CASSVGPPGQETQYF. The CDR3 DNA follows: TGTGCCAGCAGCGTAGGACCCCCGGGACAAGAGACCCAGTACTTC.

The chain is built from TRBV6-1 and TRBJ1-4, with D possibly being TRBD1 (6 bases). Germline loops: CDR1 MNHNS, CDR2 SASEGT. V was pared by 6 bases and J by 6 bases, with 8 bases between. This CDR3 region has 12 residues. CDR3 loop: CASRAGDEKLFF. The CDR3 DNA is TGTGCCAGCAGAGCAGGGGATGAAAAACTGTTTTTT.

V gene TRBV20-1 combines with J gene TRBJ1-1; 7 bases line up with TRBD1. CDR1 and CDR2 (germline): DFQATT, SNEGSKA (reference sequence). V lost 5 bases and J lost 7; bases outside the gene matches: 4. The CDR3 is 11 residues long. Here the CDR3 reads CSAGQELEAFF. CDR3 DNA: TGCAGTGCTGGACAGGAGCTTGAAGCTTTCTTT.

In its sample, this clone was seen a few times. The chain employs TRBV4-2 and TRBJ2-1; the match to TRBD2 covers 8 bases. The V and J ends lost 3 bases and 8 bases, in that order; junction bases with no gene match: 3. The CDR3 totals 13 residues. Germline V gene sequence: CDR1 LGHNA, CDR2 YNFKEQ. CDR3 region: CASSQGLVYEQFF. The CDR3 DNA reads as TGTGCCAGCAGCCAGGGACTAGTCTATGAGCAGTTCTTC.

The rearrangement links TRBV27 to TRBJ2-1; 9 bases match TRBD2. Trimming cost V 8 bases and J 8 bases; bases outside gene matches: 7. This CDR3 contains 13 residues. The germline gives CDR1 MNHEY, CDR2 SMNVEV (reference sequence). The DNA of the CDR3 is TGTGCCAGCGGTAGCGGGGGAGTACATGAGCAGTTCTTC. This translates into CASGSGGVHEQFF.

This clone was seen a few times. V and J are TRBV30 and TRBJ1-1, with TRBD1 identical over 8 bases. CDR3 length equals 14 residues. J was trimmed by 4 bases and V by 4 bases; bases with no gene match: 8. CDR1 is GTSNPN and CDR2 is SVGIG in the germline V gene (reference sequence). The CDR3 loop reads CAWIAGGSGTEAFF. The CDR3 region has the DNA TGTGCCTGGATTGCAGGGGGCAGTGGCACTGAAGCTTTCTTT.

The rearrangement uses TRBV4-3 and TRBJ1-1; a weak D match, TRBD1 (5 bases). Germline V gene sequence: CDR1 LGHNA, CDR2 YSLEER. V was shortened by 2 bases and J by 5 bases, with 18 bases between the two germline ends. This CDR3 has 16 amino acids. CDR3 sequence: CASSQSVRAGGTEAFF. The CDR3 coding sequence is TGCGCCAGCAGCCAATCAGTCAGGGCTGGAGGGACTGAAGCTTTCTTT.

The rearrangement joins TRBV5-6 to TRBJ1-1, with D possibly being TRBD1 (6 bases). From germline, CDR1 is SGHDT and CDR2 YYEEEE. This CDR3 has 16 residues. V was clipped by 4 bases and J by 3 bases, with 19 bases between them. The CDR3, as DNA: TGTGCCAGCAGCACCTTATTCAGGGGTTTGGACACTGAAGCTTTCTTT. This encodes CASSTLFRGLDTEAFF.

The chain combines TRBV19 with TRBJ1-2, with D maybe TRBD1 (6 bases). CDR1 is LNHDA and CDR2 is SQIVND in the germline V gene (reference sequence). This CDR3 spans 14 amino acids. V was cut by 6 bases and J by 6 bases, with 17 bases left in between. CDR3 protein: CASSRTGTVDGYTF. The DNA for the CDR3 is TGTGCCAGTAGCCGCACAGGGACGGTGGATGGCTACACCTTC.

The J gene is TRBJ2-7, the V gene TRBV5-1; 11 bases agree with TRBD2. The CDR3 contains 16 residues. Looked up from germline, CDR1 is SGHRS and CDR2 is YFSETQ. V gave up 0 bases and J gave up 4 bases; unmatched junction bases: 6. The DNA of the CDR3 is TGCGCCAGCAGCTTGGCCGCACTAGCGGGAGTATACGAGCAGTACTTC. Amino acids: CASSLAALAGVYEQYF.

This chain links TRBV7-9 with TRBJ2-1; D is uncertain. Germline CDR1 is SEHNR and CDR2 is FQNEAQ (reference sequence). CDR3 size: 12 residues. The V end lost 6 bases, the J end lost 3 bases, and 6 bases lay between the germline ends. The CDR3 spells CASSLYYNEQFF. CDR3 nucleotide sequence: TGTGCCAGCAGTCTTTACTACAATGAGCAGTTCTTC.

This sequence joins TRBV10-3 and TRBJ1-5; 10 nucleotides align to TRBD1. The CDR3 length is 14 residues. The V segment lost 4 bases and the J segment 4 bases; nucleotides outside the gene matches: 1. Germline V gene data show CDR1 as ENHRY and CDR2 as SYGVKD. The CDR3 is CAISAGQGNQPQHF. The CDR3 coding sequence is TGTGCCATCAGTGCGGGACAGGGGAATCAGCCCCAGCATTTT.

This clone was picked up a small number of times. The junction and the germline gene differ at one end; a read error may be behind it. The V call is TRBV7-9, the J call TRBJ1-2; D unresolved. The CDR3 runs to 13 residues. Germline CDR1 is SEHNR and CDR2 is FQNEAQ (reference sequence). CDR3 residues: CSSSLAYSEGYTF. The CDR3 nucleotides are TGTTCCAGCAGCTTAGCGTACAGTGAGGGCTACACCTTC.

CDR3 residues: CASSTAGGSYNEQFF. CDR3 nucleotides: TGTGCCAGCAGCACCGCAGGGGGCTCCTACAATGAGCAGTTCTTC. V usage is TRBV7-2 and J usage is TRBJ2-1; TRBD1 agrees at 7 bases. Trimming removed 5 bases from V and 0 bases from J; junction bases left unmatched: 4. The V gene's germline CDR1 is SGHTA and CDR2 FQGNSA. This CDR3 contains 15 residues.

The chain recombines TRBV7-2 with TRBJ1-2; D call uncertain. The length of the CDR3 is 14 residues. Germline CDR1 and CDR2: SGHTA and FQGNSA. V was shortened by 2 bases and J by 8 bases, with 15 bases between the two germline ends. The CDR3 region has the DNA TGTGCCAGCAGCTTAAGCCCTGGTTCTAACGGCTACACCTTC. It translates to CASSLSPGSNGYTF. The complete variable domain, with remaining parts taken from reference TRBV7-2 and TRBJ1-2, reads GAGVSQSPSNKVTEKGKDVELRCDPISGHTALYWYRQSLGQGLEFLIYFQGNSAPDKSGLPSDRFSAERTGGSVSTLTIQRTQQEDSAVYLCASSLSPGSNGYTFGSGTRLTVV.